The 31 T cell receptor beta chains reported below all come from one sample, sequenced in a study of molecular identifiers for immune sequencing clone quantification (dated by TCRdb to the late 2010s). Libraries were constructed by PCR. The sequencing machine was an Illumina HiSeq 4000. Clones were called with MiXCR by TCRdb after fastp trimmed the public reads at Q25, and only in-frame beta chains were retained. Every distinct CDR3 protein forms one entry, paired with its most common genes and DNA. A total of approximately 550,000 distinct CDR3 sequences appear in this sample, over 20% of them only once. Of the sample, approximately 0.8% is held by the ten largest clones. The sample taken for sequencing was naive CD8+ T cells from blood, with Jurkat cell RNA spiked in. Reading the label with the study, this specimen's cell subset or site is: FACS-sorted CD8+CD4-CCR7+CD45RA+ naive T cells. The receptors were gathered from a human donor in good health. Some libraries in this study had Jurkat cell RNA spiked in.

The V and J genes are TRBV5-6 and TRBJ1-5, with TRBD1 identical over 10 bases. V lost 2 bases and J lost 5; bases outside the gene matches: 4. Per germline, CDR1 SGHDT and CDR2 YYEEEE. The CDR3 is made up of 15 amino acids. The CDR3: CASSFGQGGHQPQHF. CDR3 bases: TGTGCCAGCAGCTTCGGACAGGGGGGCCATCAGCCCCAGCATTTT. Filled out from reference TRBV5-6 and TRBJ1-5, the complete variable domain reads DAGVTQSPTHLIKTRGQQVTLRCSPKSGHDTVSWYQQALGQGPQFIFQYYEEEERQRGNFPDRFSGHQFPNYSSELNVNALLLGDSALYLCASSFGQGGHQPQHFGDGTRLSIL.

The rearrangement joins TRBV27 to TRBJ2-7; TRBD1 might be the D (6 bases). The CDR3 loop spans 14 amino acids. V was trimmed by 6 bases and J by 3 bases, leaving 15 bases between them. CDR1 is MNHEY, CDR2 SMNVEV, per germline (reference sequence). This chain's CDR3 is CASSRDTAGYEQYF. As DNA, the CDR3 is TGTGCCAGCAGCAGGGACACGGCGGGCTACGAGCAGTACTTC.

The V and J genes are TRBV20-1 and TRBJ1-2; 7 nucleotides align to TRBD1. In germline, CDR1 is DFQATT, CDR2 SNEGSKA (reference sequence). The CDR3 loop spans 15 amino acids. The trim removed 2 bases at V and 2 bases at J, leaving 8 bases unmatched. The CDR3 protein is CSARIKGQINYGYTF. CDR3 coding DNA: TGCAGTGCTAGAATAAAGGGACAGATAAACTATGGCTACACCTTC.

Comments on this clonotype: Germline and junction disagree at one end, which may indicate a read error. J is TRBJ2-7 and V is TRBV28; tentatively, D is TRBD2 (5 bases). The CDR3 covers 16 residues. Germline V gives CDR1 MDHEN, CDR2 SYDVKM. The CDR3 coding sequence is TGTGCCAGCAGTTTAAAGACGGGAAGAAGCTCCTACGAGCAGCACTTC. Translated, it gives CASSLKTGRSSYEQHF.

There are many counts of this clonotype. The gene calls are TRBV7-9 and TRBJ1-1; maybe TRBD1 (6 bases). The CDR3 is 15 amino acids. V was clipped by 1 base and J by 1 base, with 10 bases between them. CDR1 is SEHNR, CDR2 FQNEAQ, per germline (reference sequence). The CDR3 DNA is TGTGCCAGCAGCTTAGAGGCAGGGGCGAACACTGAAGCTTTCTTT. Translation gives CASSLEAGANTEAFF.

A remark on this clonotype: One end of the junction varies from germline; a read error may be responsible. The CDR3 bases are TGTGCCTGCGGCGGGAGCTCCCACGAGCAGTACTTC. This codes for CACGGSSHEQYF. The chain links TRBV30 to TRBJ2-7; 7 positions agree with TRBD2. CDR1 is GTSNPN and CDR2 is SVGIG in the germline V gene (reference sequence). There are 12 residues in the CDR3.

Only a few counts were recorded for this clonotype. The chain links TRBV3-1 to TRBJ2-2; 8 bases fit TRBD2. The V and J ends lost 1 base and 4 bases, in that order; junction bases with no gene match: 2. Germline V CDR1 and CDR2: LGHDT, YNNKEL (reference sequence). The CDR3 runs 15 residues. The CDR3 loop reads CASSQGRGGTGELFF. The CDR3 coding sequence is TGTGCCAGCAGCCAAGGACGGGGGGGCACCGGGGAGCTGTTTTTT.

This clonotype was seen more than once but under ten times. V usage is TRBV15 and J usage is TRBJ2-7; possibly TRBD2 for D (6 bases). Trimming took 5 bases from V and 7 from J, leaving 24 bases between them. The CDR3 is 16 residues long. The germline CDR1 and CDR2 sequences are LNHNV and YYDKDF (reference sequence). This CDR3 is CATSDAARGYNVEQYF. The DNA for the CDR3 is TGTGCCACCAGCGACGCCGCCCGGGGGTATAACGTAGAGCAGTACTTC.

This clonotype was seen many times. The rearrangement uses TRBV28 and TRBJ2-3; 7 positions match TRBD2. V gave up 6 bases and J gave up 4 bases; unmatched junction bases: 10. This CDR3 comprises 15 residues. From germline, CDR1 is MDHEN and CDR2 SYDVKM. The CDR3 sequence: CASRTARTSPDTQYF. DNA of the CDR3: TGTGCCAGCAGAACAGCCCGGACTAGTCCAGATACGCAGTATTTT.

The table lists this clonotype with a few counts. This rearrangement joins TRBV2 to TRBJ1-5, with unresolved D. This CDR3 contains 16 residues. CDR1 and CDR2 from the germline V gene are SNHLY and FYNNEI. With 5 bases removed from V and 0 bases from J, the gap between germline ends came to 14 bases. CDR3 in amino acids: CASSTPSVRSNQPQHF. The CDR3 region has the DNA TGTGCCAGCAGTACCCCTTCAGTCCGTAGCAATCAGCCCCAGCATTTT.

CDR3 DNA sequence: TGTGCCAGCAGTGGGGGGACAGGGATAGACGAGCAGTACTTC. As protein: CASSGGTGIDEQYF. The chain recombines TRBV2 with TRBJ2-7; 9 nucleotides match TRBD1. The V gene's germline CDR1 is SNHLY and CDR2 FYNNEI. CDR3 length: 14 amino acids. Trimming at V came to 4 bases and at J to 5 bases, leaving 6 bases not matched to a gene.

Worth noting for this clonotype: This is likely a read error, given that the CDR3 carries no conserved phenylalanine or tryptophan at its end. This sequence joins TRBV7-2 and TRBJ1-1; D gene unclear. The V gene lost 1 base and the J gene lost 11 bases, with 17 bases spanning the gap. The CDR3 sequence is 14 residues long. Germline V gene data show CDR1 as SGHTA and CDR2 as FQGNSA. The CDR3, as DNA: TGTGCCAGCAGCTTAGATGGAACCGGGGTGGGGGCTTTCTCT. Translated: CASSLDGTGVGAFS.

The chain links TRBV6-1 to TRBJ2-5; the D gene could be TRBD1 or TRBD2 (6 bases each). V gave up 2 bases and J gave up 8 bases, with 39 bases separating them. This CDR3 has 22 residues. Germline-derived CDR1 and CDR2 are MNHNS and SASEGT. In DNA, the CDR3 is TGTGCCAGCAGTGAAATTGGAGGGCAGGGGATCATCGAGTCCCCTGTTGAAAAAACCCAGTACTTC. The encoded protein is CASSEIGGQGIIESPVEKTQYF.

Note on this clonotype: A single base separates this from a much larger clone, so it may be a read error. The CDR3 loop reads CASSHLGADQYF. CDR3 coding DNA: TGTGCCAGCAGCCACTTGGGCGCCGACCAGTACTTC. The V gene is TRBV7-9, the J gene TRBJ2-5, with D unclear. Per the germline V gene, CDR1 is SEHNR and CDR2 is FQNEAQ (reference sequence). This CDR3 region has 12 residues. Trimming left V 5 bases short and J 10 bases short, with 14 bases between.

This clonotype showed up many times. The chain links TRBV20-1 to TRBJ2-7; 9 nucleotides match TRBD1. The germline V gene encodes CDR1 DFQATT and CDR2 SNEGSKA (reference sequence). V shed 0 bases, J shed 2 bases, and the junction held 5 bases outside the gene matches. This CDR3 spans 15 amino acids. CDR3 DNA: TGCAGTGCTAGAGATAACCGGGACAGGGCCTACGAGCAGTACTTC. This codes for CSARDNRDRAYEQYF.

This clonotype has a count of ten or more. CDR3 sequence: CASSFHDSGVDTDTQYF. CDR3 DNA: TGTGCCAGCAGCTTTCACGATAGCGGGGTCGACACAGATACGCAGTATTTT. J is TRBJ2-3 and V is TRBV7-2; TRBD2 matches at 8 bases. J was trimmed by 2 bases and V by 3 bases; bases with no gene match: 10. The CDR3 runs 17 residues. Germline V lookup: CDR1 SGHTA, CDR2 FQGNSA.

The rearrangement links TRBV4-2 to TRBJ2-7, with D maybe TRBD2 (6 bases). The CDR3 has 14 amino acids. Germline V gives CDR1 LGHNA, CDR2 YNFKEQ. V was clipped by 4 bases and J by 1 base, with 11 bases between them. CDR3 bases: TGTGCCAGCAGCCTTGGGACTTATTCCTACGAGCAGTACTTC. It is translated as CASSLGTYSYEQYF.

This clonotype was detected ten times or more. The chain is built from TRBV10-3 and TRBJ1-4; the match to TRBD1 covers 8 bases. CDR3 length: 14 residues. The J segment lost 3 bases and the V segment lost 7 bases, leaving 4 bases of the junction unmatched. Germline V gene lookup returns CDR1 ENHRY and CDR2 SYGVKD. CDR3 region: CAITGQGSNEKLFF. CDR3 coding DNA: TGTGCCATCACCGGACAGGGTTCTAATGAAAAACTGTTTTTT.

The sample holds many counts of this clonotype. The CDR3 coding sequence is TGTGCCAGCAGTACTTCCTACAGGTATCAGCCCCAGCATTTT. Its translation: CASSTSYRYQPQHF. The chain links TRBV6-2 or TRBV6-3 to TRBJ1-5; a weak D match, TRBD1 (5 bases). The CDR3 contains 14 residues. The germline V gene has CDR1 MNHEY and CDR2 SVGEGT. V lost 5 bases and J lost 5, with 13 bases in between.

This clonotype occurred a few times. The CDR3, as DNA: TGTGCCAGCCTCCCGGAAGACCCGTACAATGAGCAGTTCTTC. Protein sequence: CASLPEDPYNEQFF. The rearrangement uses TRBV6-1 and TRBJ2-1; no clear D. The CDR3 is made up of 14 amino acids. Trimming removed 8 bases at V and 4 bases at J, with 15 bases between. Germline V CDR1 and CDR2: MNHNS, SASEGT.

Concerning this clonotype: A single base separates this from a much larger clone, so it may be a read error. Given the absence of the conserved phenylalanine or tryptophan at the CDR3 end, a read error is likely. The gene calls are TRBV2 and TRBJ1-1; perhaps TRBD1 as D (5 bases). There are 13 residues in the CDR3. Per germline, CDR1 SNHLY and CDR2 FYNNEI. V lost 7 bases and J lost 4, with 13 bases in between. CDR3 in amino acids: CASTYPGGTEAFL. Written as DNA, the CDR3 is TGTGCCAGCACCTATCCTGGGGGCACTGAAGCTTTCCTT.

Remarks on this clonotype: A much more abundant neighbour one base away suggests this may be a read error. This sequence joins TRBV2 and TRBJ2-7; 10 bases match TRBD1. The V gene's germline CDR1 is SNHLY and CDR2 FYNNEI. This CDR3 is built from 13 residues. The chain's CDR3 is CVSWFGTGAEQYF. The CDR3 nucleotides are TGTGTCAGCTGGTTCGGGACAGGGGCCGAGCAGTACTTC.

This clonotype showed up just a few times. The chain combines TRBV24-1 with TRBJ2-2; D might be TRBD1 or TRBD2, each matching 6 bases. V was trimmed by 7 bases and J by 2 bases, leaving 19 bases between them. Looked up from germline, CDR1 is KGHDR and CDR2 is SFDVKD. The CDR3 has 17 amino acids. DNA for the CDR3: TGTGCCACCAGGAAGTCGTGGGGGGCGTTAAACACCGGGGAGCTGTTTTTT. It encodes CATRKSWGALNTGELFF.

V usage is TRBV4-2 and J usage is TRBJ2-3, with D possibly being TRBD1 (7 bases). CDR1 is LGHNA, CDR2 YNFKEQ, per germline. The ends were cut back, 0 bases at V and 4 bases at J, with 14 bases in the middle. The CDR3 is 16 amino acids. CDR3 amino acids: CASSQEARGVADTQYF. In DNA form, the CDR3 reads TGTGCCAGCAGCCAAGAGGCCAGGGGGGTCGCAGATACGCAGTATTTT.

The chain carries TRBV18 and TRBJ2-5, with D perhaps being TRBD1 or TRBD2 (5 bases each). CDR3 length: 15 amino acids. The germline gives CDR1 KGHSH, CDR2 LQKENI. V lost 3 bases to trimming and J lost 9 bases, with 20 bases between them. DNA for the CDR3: TGTGCCAGCTCACCGCCACGGGACGGCGTAACGGCCCAGTACTTC. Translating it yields CASSPPRDGVTAQYF.

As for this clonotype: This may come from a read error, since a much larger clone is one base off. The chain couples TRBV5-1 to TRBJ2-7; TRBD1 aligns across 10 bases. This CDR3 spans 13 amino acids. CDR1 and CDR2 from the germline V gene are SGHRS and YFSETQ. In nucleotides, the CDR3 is TGCGCCGGCAGCTTAGGGACAGGGGAGGAGCAGTACTTC. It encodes CAGSLGTGEEQYF.

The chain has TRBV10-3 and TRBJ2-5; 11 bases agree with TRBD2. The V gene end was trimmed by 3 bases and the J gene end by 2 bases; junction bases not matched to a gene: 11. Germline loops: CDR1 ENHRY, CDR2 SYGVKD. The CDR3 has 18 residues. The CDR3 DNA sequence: TGTGCCATCAGTGATTTTAGGGGACTAGCGGCAGCGCAAGAGACCCAGTACTTC. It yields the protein CAISDFRGLAAAQETQYF.

For the CDR3, the DNA is TGTGCCAGCAGCTCCCCCGAGGGGGGCGAGCAGTACTTC. Amino acid sequence: CASSSPEGGEQYF. This rearrangement joins TRBV7-9 to TRBJ2-7; D possibly matches TRBD1 or TRBD2 (6 bases each). Trimming left V 4 bases short and J 6 bases short, with 13 bases between. The germline gives CDR1 SEHNR, CDR2 FQNEAQ (reference sequence). There are 13 residues in the CDR3.

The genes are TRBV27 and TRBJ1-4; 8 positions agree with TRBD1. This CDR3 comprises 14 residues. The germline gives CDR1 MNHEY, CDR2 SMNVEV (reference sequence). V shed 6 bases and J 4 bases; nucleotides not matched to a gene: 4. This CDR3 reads CASRTGVFNEKLFF. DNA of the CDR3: TGTGCCAGCAGGACAGGGGTTTTTAATGAAAAACTGTTTTTT.

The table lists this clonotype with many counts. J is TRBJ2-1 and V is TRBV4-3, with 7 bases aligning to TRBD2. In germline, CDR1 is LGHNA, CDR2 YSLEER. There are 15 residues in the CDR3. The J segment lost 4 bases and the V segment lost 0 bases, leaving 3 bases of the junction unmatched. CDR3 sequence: CASSQDPLAYNEQFF. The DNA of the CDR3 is TGCGCCAGCAGCCAAGATCCACTAGCGTACAATGAGCAGTTCTTC.

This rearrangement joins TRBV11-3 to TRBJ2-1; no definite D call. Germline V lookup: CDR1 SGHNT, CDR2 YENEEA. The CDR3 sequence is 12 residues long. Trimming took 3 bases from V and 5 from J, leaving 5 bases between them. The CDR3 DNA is TGTGCCAGCAGCTTCATGGACAATGAGCAGTTCTTC. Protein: CASSFMDNEQFF.